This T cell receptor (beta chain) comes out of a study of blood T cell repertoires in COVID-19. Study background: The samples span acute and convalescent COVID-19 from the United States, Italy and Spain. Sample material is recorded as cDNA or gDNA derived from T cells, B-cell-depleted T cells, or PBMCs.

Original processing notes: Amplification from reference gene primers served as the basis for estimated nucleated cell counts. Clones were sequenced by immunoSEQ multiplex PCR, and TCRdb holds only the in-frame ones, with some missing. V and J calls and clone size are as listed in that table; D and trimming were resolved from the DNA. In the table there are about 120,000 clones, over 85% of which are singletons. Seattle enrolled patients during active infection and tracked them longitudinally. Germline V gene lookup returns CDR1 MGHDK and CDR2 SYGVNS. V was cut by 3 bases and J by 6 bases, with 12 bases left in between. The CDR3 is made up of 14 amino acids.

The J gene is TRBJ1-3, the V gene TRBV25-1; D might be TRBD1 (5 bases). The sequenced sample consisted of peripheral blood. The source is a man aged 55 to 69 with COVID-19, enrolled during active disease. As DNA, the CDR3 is TGTGCCAGCAGTGACGGCAGGGCATCAAACACCATATATTTT. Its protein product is CASSDGRASNTIYF.